The clone carrying this TCR beta chain appeared a few times. Its antigen remains unidentified. The data belong to a study of cytomegalovirus exposure and HLA in healthy donors. 60 Vbeta and 13 Jbeta primers were used in PCR. Profiled with immunoSEQ multiplex PCR; TCRdb holds only in-frame clones, not every one. This repertoire shows 150,000 to 200,000 clones, 72% found once; its top ten account for 2% to 3%. Germline CDR1 reads SGDLS; CDR2 reads YYNGEE. The CDR3 extends over 15 amino acids. Trimming cost V 4 bases and J 0 bases, with 11 bases left between them. The study, taken as a whole, reports: Beyond CMV serostatus, there was no information to go on about immune exposure. Other equally common chains were less clonally expanded than HLA-associated TCR beta chains, a later analysis showed. Presence/absence analyses assumed roughly uniform sequencing depth across donors, which may not hold.

The rearrangement links TRBV9 to TRBJ1-5; possible D gene TRBD1, 5 bases. Sequencing was done on a sample of PBMCs. The receptor was derived from a human donor in good health. The CDR3 sequence is CASSPRGYSNQPQHF. In nucleotides, the CDR3 is TGTGCCAGCAGCCCTCGGGGGTATAGCAATCAGCCCCAGCATTTT.